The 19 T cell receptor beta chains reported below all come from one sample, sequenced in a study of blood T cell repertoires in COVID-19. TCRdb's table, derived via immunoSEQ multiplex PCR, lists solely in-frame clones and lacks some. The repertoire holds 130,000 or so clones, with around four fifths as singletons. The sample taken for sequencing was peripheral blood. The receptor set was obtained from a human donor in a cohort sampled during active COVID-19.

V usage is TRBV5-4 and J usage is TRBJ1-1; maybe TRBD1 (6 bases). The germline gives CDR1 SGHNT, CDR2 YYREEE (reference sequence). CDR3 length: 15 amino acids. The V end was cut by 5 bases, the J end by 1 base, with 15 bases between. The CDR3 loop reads CASSTGTIRNTEAFF. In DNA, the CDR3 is TGTGCCAGCAGTACAGGGACTATCAGGAACACTGAAGCTTTCTTT.

CDR3 in amino acids: CASRPGKGYTGELFF. The CDR3 nucleotides read TGTGCCAGTAGGCCCGGGAAGGGATACACCGGGGAGCTGTTTTTT. The V call is TRBV19, the J call TRBJ2-2; possible D gene TRBD2, 5 bases. CDR3 length equals 15 residues. Trimming took off 6 bases at V and 3 bases at J, with 14 bases between the two ends. Germline V gives CDR1 LNHDA, CDR2 SQIVND (reference sequence).

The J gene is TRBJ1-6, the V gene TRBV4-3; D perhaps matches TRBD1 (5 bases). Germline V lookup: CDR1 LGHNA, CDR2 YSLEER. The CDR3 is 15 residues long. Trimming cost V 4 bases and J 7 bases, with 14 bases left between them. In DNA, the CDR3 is TGCGCCAGCAGCCCCGGACATCGCGGCAATTCACCCCTCCACTTT. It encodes CASSPGHRGNSPLHF.

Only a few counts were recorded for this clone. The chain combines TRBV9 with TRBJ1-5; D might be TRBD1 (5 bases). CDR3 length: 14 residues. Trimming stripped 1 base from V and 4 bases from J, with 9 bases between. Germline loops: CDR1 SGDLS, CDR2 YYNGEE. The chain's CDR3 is CASSVNGGNQPQHF. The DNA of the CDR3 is TGTGCCAGCAGCGTAAATGGGGGGAATCAGCCCCAGCATTTT.

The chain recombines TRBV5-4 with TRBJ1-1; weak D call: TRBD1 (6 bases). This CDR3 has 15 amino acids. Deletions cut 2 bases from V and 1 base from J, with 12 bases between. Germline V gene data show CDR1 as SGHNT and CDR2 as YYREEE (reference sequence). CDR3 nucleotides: TGTGCCAGCAGCTTTGGACAGACCGGGAACACTGAAGCTTTCTTT. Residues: CASSFGQTGNTEAFF.

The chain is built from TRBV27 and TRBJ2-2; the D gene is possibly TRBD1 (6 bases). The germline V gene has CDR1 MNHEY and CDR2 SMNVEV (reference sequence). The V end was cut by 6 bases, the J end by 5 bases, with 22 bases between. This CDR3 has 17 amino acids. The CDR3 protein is CASRLGGGRSGTGELFF. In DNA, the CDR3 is TGTGCCAGCAGACTTGGGGGCGGTAGATCAGGGACCGGGGAGCTGTTTTTT.

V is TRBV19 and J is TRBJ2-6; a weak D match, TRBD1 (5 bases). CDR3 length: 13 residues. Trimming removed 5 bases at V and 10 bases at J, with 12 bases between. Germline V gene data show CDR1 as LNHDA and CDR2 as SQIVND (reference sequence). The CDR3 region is CASSFAGPNVLTF. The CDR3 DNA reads TGTGCCAGTAGTTTTGCAGGGCCAAACGTCCTGACTTTC. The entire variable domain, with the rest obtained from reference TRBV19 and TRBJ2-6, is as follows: DGGITQSPKYLFRKEGQNVTLSCEQNLNHDAMYWYRQDPGQGLRLIYYSQIVNDFQKGDIAEGYSVSREKKESFPLTVTSAQKNPTAFYLCASSFAGPNVLTFGAGSRLTVL.

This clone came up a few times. The CDR3 region has the DNA TGTGCCAGCAGCATAAACTACGAGCAGTACTTC. Translated: CASSINYEQYF. This chain links TRBV5-8 with TRBJ2-7; D uncertain. The CDR3 length is 11 residues. V was trimmed by 4 bases and J by 3 bases, leaving 5 bases between them. Germline CDR1 reads SGHTS; CDR2 reads YDEGEE.

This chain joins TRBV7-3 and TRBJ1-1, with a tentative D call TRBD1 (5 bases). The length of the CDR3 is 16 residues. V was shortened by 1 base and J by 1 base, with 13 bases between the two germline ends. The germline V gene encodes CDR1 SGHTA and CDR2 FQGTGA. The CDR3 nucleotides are TGTGCCAGCAGCTTAAATGGGGGGTTTGGGAACACTGAAGCTTTCTTT. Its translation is CASSLNGGFGNTEAFF. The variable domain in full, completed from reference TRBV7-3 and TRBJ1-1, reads GAGVSQTPSNKVTEKGKYVELRCDPISGHTALYWYRQSLGQGPEFLIYFQGTGAADDSGLPNDRFFAVRPEGSVSTLKIQRTERGDSAVYLCASSLNGGFGNTEAFFGQGTRLTVV.

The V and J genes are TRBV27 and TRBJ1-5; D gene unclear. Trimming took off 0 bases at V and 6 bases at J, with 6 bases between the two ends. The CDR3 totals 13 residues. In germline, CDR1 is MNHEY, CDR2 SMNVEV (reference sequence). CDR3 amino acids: CASSLSRSQPQHF. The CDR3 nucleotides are TGTGCCAGCAGTTTATCCAGAAGTCAGCCCCAGCATTTT.

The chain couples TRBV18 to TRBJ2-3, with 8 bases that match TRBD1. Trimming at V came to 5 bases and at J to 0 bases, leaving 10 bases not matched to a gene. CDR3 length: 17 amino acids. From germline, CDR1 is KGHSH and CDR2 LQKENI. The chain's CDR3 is CASSALGTGFSTDTQYF. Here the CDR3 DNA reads TGTGCCAGCTCAGCCCTAGGGACAGGATTTAGCACAGATACGCAGTATTTT.

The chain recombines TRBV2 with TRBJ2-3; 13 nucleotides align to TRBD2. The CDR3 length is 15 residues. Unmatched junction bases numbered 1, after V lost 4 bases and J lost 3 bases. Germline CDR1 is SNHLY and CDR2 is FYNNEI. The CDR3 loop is CASSGLAGGTDTQYF. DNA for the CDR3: TGTGCCAGCAGTGGACTAGCGGGGGGAACAGATACGCAGTATTTT.

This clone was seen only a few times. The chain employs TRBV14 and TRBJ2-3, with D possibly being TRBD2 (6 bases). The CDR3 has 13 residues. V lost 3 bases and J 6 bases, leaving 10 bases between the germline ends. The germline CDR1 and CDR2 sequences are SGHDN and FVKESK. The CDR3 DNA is TGTGCCAGCAGCCAGACTAGTGAGGATACGCAGTATTTT. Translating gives CASSQTSEDTQYF.

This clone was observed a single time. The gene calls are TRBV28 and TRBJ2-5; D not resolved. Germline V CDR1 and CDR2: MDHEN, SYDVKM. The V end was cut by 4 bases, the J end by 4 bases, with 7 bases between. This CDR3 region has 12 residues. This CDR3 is CASSSKVETQYF. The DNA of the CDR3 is TGTGCCAGCAGTTCTAAAGTAGAGACCCAGTACTTC. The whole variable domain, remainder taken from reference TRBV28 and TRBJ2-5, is DVKVTQSSRYLVKRTGEKVFLECVQDMDHENMFWYRQDPGLGLRLIYFSYDVKMKEKGDIPEGYSVSREKKERFSLILESASTNQTSMYLCASSSKVETQYFGPGTRLLVL.

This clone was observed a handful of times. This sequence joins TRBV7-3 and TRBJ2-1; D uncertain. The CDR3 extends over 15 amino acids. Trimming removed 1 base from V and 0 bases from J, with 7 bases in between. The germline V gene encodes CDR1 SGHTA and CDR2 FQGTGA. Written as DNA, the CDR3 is TGTGCCAGCAGCTTAAATAGAAACTCCTACAATGAGCAGTTCTTC. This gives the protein CASSLNRNSYNEQFF.

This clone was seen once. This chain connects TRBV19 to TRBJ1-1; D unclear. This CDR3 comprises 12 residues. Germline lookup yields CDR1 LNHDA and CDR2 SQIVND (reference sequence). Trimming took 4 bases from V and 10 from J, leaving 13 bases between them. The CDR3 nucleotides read TGTGCCAGTAGTAAAACCCCCGGAGGAGCTTTCTTT. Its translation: CASSKTPGGAFF.

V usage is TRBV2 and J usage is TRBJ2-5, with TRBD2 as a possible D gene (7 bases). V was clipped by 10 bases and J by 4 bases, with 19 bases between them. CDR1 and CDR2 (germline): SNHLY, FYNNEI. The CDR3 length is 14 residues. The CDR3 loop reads CATKDGGLRETQYF. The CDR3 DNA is TGTGCCACTAAGGACGGGGGGCTTAGAGAGACCCAGTACTTC.

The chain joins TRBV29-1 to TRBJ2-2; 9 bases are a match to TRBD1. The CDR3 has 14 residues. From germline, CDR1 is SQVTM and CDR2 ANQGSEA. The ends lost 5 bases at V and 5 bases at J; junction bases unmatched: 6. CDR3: CSVKWDRATGELFF. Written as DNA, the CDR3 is TGCAGCGTTAAATGGGACAGGGCGACCGGGGAGCTGTTTTTT.

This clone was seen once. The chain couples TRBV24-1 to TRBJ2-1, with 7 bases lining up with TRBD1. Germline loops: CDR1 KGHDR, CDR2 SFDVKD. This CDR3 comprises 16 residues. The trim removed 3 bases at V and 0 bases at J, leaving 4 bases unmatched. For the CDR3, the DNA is TGTGCCACCAGTGATCCGGGACAGCGCTCCTACAATGAGCAGTTCTTC. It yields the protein CATSDPGQRSYNEQFF.